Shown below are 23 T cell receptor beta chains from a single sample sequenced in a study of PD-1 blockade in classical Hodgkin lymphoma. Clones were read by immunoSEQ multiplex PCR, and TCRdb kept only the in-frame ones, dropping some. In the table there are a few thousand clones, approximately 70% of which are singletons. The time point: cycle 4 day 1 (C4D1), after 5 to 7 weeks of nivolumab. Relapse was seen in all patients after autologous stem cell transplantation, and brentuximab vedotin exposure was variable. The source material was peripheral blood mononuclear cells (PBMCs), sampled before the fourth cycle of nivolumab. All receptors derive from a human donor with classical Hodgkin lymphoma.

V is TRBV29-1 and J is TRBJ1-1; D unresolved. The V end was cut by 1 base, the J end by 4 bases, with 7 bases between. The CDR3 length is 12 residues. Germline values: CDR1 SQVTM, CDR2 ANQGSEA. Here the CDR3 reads CSVEGGGTEAFF. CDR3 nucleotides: TGCAGCGTTGAAGGGGGTGGCACTGAAGCTTTCTTT.

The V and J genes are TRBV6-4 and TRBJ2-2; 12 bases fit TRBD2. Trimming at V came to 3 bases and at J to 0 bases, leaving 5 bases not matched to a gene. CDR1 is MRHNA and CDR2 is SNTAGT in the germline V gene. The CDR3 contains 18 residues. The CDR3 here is CASSEALAGGANTGELFF. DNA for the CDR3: TGTGCCAGCAGTGAAGCACTAGCGGGAGGCGCGAACACCGGGGAGCTGTTTTTT.

The CDR3 region has the DNA TGTGCCACCGGGGGAGAGGTATCGAACACTGAAGCTTTCTTT. Translated, it gives CATGGEVSNTEAFF. V and J are TRBV15 and TRBJ1-1, with D perhaps TRBD1 (5 bases). Germline lookup yields CDR1 LNHNV and CDR2 YYDKDF (reference sequence). This CDR3 has 14 amino acids. Trimming removed 8 bases from V and 1 base from J, with 14 bases in between.

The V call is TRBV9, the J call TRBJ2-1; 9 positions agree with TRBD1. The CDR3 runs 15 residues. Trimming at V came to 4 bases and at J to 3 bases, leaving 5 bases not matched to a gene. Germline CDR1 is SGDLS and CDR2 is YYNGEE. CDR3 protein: CASSPPGQGYNEQFF. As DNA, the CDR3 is TGTGCCAGCAGCCCACCGGGACAGGGCTACAATGAGCAGTTCTTC. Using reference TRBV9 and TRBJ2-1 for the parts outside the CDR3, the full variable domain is DSGVTQTPKHLITATGQRVTLRCSPRSGDLSVYWYQQSLDQGLQFLIQYYNGEERAKGNILERFSAQQFPDLHSELNLSSLELGDSALYFCASSPPGQGYNEQFFGPGTRLTVL.

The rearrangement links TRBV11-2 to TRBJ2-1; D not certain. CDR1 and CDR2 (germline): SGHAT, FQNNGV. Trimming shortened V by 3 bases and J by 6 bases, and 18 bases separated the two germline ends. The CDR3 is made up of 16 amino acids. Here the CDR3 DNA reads TGTGCCAGCAGCTTGGCGGCCTTTCGCACCACCAATGAGCAGTTCTTC. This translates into CASSLAAFRTTNEQFF.

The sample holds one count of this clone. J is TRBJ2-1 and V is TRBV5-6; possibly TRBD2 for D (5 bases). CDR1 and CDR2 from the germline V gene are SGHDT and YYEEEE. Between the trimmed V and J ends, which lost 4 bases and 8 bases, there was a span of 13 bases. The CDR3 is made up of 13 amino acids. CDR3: CASSLGLRDEQFF. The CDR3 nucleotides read TGTGCCAGCAGCCTTGGACTCCGGGATGAGCAGTTCTTC.

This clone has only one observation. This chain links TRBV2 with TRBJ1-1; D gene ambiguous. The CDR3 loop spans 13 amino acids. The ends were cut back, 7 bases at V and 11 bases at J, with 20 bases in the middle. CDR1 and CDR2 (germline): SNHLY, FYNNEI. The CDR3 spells CASTSGPGERAFF. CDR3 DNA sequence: TGTGCCAGCACCTCCGGCCCGGGAGAGAGGGCTTTCTTT. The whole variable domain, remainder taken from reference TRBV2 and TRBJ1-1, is EPEVTQTPSHQVTQMGQEVILRCVPISNHLYFYWYRQILGQKVEFLVSFYNNEISEKSEIFDDQFSVERPDGSNFTLKIRSTKLEDSAMYFCASTSGPGERAFFGQGTRLTVV.

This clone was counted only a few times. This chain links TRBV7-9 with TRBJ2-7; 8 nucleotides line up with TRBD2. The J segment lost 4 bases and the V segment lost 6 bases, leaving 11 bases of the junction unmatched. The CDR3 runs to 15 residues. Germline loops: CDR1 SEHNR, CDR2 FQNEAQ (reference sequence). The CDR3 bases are TGTGCCAGCAGTCCATCCGGGACTAGAACGTACGAGCAGTACTTC. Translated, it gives CASSPSGTRTYEQYF.

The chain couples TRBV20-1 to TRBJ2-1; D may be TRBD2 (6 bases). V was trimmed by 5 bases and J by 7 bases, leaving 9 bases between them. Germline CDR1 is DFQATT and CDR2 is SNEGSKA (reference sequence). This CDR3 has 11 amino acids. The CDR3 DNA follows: TGCAGTGCTGGAGGGCGTAATGAGCAGTTCTTC. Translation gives CSAGGRNEQFF.

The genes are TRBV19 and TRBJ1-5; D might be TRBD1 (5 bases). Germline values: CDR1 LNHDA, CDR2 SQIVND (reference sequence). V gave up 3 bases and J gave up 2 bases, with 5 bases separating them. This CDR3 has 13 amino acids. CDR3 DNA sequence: TGTGCCAGTAGTATGGGGGGCAATCAGCCCCAGCATTTT. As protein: CASSMGGNQPQHF.

The CDR3 DNA follows: TGTGCCAGCTCACCAGGACAGGGAGGGCTGTTTTTT. Its protein product is CASSPGQGGLFF. The V gene is TRBV18, the J gene TRBJ2-2; 8 bases match TRBD1. CDR3 length: 12 amino acids. V was clipped by 2 bases and J by 13 bases; unmatched bases: 3. From germline, CDR1 is KGHSH and CDR2 LQKENI.

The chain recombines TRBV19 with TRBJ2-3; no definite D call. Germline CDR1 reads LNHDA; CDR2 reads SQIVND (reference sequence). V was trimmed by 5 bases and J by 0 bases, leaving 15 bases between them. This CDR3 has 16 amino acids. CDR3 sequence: CASSPSRRVSTDTQYF. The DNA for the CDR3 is TGTGCCAGTAGTCCCTCCCGAAGGGTAAGCACAGATACGCAGTATTTT.

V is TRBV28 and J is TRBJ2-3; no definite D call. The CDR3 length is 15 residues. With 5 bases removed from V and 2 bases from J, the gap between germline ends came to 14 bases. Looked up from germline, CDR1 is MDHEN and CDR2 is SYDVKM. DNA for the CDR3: TGTGCCAGCAGTGGACCCGGTACTCTCACAGATACGCAGTATTTT. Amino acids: CASSGPGTLTDTQYF. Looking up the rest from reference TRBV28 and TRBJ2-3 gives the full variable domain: DVKVTQSSRYLVKRTGEKVFLECVQDMDHENMFWYRQDPGLGLRLIYFSYDVKMKEKGDIPEGYSVSREKKERFSLILESASTNQTSMYLCASSGPGTLTDTQYFGPGTRLTVL.

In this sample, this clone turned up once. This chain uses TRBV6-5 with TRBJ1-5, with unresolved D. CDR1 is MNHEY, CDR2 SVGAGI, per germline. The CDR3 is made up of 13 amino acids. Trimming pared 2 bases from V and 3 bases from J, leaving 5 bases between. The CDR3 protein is CASSYAINQPQHF. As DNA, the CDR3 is TGTGCCAGCAGTTACGCTATCAATCAGCCCCAGCATTTT.

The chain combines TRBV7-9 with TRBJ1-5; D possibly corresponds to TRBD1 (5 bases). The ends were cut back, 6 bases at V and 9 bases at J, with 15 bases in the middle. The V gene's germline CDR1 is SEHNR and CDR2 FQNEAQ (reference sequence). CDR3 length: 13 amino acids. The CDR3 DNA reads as TGTGCCAGCAGTTCTAGACGGGGCCTGCCCCAGCATTTT. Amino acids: CASSSRRGLPQHF.

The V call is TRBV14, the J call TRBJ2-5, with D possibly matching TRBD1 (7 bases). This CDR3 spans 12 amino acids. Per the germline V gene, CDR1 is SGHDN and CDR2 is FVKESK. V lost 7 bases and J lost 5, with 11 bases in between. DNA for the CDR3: TGTGCCAGCAACAGGGGAGGCGAGACCCAGTACTTC. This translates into CASNRGGETQYF.

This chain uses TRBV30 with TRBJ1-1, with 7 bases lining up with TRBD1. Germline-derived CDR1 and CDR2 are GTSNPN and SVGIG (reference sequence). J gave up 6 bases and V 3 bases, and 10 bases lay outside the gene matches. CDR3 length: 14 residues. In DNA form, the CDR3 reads TGTGCCTGGAGGGGGGGACAGAGTACTTCTGAAGCTTTCTTT. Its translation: CAWRGGQSTSEAFF. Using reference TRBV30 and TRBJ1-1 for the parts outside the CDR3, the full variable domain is SQTIHQWPATLVQPVGSPLSLECTVEGTSNPNLYWYRQAAGRGLQLLFYSVGIGQISSEVPQNLSASRPQDRQFILSSKKLLLSDSGFYLCAWRGGQSTSEAFFGQGTRLTVV.

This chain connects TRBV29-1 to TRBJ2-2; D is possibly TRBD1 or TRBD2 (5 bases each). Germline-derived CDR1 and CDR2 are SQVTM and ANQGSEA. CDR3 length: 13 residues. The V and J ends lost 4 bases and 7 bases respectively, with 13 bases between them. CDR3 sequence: CSVGVVGGGELFF. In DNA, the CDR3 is TGCAGCGTTGGGGTGGTTGGGGGCGGGGAGCTGTTTTTT.

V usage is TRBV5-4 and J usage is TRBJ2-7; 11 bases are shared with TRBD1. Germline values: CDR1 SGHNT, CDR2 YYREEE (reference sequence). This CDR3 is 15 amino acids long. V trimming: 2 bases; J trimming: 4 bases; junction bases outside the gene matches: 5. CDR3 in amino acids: CASSLRGQGVYEQYF. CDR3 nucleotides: TGTGCCAGCAGCTTAAGGGGACAGGGGGTATACGAGCAGTACTTC.

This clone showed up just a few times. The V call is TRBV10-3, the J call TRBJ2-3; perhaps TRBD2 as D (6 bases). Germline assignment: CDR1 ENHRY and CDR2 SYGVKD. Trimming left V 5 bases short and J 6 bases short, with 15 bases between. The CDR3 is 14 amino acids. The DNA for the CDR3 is TGTGCCATCAGTTTTTCGCGGGATCGTGATACGCAGTATTTT. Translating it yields CAISFSRDRDTQYF.

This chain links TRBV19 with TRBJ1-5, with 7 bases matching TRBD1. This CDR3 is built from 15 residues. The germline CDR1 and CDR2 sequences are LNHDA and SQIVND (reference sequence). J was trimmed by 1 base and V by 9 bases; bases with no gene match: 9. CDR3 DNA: TGTGCCAGCAGCTACCGGGACAGAAGCAATCAGCCCCAGCATTTT. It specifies CASSYRDRSNQPQHF. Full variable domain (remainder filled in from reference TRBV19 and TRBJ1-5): DGGITQSPKYLFRKEGQNVTLSCEQNLNHDAMYWYRQDPGQGLRLIYYSQIVNDFQKGDIAEGYSVSREKKESFPLTVTSAQKNPTAFYLCASSYRDRSNQPQHFGDGTRLSIL.

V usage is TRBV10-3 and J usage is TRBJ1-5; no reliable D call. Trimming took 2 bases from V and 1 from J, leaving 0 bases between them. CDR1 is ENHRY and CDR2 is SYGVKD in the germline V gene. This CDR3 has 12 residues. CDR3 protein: CAISESNQPQHF. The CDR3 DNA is TGTGCCATCAGTGAGAGCAATCAGCCCCAGCATTTT.

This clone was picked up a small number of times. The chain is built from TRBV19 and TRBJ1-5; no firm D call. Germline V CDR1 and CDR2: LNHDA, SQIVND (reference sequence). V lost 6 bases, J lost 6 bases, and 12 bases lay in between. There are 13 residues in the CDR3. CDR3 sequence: CASSRRPAQPQHF. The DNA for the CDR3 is TGTGCCAGTAGCCGTCGTCCAGCTCAGCCCCAGCATTTT.